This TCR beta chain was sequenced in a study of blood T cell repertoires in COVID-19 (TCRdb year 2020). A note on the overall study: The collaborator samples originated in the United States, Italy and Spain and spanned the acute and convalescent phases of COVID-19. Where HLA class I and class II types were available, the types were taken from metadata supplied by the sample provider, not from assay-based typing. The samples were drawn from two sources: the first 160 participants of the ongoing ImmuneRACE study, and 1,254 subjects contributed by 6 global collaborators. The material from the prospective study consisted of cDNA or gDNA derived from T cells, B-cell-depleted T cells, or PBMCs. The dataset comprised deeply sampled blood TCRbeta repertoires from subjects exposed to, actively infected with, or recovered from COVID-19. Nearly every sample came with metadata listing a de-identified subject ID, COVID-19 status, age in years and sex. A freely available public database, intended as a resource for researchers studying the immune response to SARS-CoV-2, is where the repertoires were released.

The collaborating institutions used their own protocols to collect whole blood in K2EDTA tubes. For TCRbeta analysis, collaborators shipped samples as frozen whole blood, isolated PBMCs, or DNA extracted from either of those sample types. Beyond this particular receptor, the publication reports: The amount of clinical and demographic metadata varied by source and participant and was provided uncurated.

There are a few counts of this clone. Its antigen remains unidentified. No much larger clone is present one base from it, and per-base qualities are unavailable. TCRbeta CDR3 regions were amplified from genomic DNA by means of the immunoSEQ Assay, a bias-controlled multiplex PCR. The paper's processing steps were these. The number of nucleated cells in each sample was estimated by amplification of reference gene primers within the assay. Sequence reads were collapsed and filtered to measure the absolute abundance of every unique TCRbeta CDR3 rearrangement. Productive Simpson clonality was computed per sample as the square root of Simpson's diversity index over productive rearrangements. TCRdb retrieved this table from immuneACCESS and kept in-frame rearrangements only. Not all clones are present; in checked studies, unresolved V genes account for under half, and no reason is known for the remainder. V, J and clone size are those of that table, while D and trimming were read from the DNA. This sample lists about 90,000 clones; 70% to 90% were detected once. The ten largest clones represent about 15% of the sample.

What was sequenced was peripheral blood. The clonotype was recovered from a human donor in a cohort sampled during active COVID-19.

The nucleotides are TGTGCCAGCAGCTTAGGGACTAGCGGGGACGGGGAGCAGTACTTC. Its translation is CASSLGTSGDGEQYF. Recombination linked TRBV7-6 to TRBJ2-7; 12 central bases correspond to TRBD2. From the cysteine up to the phenylalanine, the CDR3 has a length of 15 residues. Only the CDR3 DNA stays, 45 bases, in frame from base 1. From a lookup of the germline V gene, CDR1 and CDR2 are SGHVS and FNYEAQ. Germline trimming: 1 base from V, 7 bases from J; junction bases outside gene matches: 5.